Each of the 10 T cell receptor beta chains below was sequenced from the same sample in a study of T cell changes during pregnancy in multiple sclerosis. Profiled with immunoSEQ multiplex PCR; TCRdb holds only in-frame clones, not every one. There are 45,000 to 55,000 clones in the sample; about 90% occur only once, and roughly 1.5% lies in the top ten. The source was peripheral blood, collected in the first trimester of pregnancy. All receptors come from a female donor in good health, enrolled as a control in a pregnancy study.

This clone was picked up a small number of times. The chain links TRBV5-8 to TRBJ2-3; 8 nucleotides align to TRBD2. V shed 3 bases and J 3 bases; nucleotides not matched to a gene: 3. Germline lookup yields CDR1 SGHTS and CDR2 YDEGEE. The CDR3 spans 14 residues. The CDR3 DNA follows: TGTGCCAGCAGCTCGGGACTAGGGACAGATACGCAGTATTTT. Its translation: CASSSGLGTDTQYF.

The chain employs TRBV30 and TRBJ1-5; D uncertain. This CDR3 is built from 13 residues. CDR1 is GTSNPN, CDR2 SVGIG, per germline (reference sequence). The germline V and J ends were trimmed by 0 bases and 2 bases, with 5 bases remaining between them. The CDR3 coding sequence is TGTGCCTGGAGTGTCTATGGCAATCAGCCCCAGCATTTT. Its translation is CAWSVYGNQPQHF.

The V gene is TRBV9, the J gene TRBJ2-7; 8 positions agree with TRBD2. V dropped 4 bases and J dropped 7; count of bases not matched to a gene: 16. The CDR3 has 16 amino acids. Germline V lookup: CDR1 SGDLS, CDR2 YYNGEE. The CDR3 DNA is TGTGCCAGCAGCCGGGGGGGTGCGGCCGTAGGGTATGAGCAGTACTTC. This gives the protein CASSRGGAAVGYEQYF.

This clone has only one observation. J is TRBJ2-1 and V is TRBV30, with D possibly matching TRBD2 (5 bases). Trimming cost V 0 bases and J 8 bases, with 11 bases left between them. The CDR3 contains 13 residues. Germline V gene lookup returns CDR1 GTSNPN and CDR2 SVGIG (reference sequence). The chain's CDR3 is CAWSVRNGDEQFF. DNA of the CDR3: TGTGCCTGGAGTGTACGGAACGGGGATGAGCAGTTCTTC. The full variable domain, rest sourced from reference TRBV30 and TRBJ2-1, is SQTIHQWPATLVQPVGSPLSLECTVEGTSNPNLYWYRQAAGRGLQLLFYSVGIGQISSEVPQNLSASRPQDRQFILSSKKLLLSDSGFYLCAWSVRNGDEQFFGPGTRLTVL.

CDR3 nucleotide sequence: TGTGCCAGCAGCCTGGGACAGCAAGAGACCCAGTACTTC. Its translation is CASSLGQQETQYF. The chain employs TRBV9 and TRBJ2-5; the match to TRBD1 covers 7 bases. V was clipped by 4 bases and J by 2 bases; unmatched bases: 2. The CDR3 loop spans 13 amino acids. CDR1 SGDLS and CDR2 YYNGEE come from the germline V gene.

CDR3 sequence: CASSRTSGDYNEQFF. The CDR3 coding sequence is TGTGCCAGCAGCAGGACTAGCGGGGACTACAATGAGCAGTTCTTC. V usage is TRBV7-2 and J usage is TRBJ2-1, with 12 bases fitting TRBD2. V lost 5 bases, J lost 3 bases, and 2 bases stayed unmatched. The germline gives CDR1 SGHTA, CDR2 FQGNSA. The CDR3 runs 15 residues. Using reference TRBV7-2 and TRBJ2-1 for the parts outside the CDR3, the full variable domain is GAGVSQSPSNKVTEKGKDVELRCDPISGHTALYWYRQSLGQGLEFLIYFQGNSAPDKSGLPSDRFSAERTGGSVSTLTIQRTQQEDSAVYLCASSRTSGDYNEQFFGPGTRLTVL.

The V and J genes are TRBV5-1 and TRBJ2-1; TRBD2 aligns across 8 bases. V was clipped by 4 bases and J by 9 bases; unmatched bases: 15. The CDR3 sequence is 16 residues long. Germline assignment: CDR1 SGHRS and CDR2 YFSETQ. The CDR3 region has the DNA TGCGCCAGCAGCACCGGGACGCAACTAGCGGTCGGTGAGCAGTTCTTC. It is translated as CASSTGTQLAVGEQFF. Filled out from reference TRBV5-1 and TRBJ2-1, the complete variable domain reads KAGVTQTPRYLIKTRGQQVTLSCSPISGHRSVSWYQQTPGQGLQFLFEYFSETQRNKGNFPGRFSGRQFSNSRSEMNVSTLELGDSALYLCASSTGTQLAVGEQFFGPGTRLTVL.

CDR3 in amino acids: CATSRKSRGGTDTQYF. In nucleotides, the CDR3 is TGTGCCACCAGCAGAAAGTCTAGGGGGGGGACAGATACGCAGTATTTT. This chain connects TRBV15 to TRBJ2-3, with D possibly matching TRBD2 (7 bases). Germline V gene sequence: CDR1 LNHNV, CDR2 YYDKDF (reference sequence). Trimming pared 2 bases from V and 3 bases from J, leaving 15 bases between. This CDR3 is built from 16 residues.

This clone was detected only a few times. The chain links TRBV29-1 to TRBJ1-1; no clear D. Looked up from germline, CDR1 is SQVTM and CDR2 is ANQGSEA. The CDR3 runs 13 residues. V lost 7 bases and J 0 bases, leaving 12 bases between the germline ends. CDR3 nucleotide sequence: TGCAGCGCTACGCGGGGATTGAACACTGAAGCTTTCTTT. This codes for CSATRGLNTEAFF.

This chain connects TRBV18 to TRBJ1-2, with 8 bases fitting TRBD1. Trimming took 1 base from V and 4 from J; bases not matched to a gene: 17. Germline-derived CDR1 and CDR2 are KGHSH and LQKENI. The CDR3 has 19 amino acids. For the CDR3, the DNA is TGTGCCAGCTCACCACGACCGACGATTCAGGGGGCGCGCGGCTATGGCTACACCTTC. Its protein product is CASSPRPTIQGARGYGYTF. Together with reference TRBV18 and TRBJ1-2, the CDR3 gives the full variable domain: NAGVMQNPRHLVRRRGQEARLRCSPMKGHSHVYWYRQLPEEGLKFMVYLQKENIIDESGMPKERFSAEFPKEGPSILRIQQVVRGDSAAYFCASSPRPTIQGARGYGYTFGSGTRLTVV.